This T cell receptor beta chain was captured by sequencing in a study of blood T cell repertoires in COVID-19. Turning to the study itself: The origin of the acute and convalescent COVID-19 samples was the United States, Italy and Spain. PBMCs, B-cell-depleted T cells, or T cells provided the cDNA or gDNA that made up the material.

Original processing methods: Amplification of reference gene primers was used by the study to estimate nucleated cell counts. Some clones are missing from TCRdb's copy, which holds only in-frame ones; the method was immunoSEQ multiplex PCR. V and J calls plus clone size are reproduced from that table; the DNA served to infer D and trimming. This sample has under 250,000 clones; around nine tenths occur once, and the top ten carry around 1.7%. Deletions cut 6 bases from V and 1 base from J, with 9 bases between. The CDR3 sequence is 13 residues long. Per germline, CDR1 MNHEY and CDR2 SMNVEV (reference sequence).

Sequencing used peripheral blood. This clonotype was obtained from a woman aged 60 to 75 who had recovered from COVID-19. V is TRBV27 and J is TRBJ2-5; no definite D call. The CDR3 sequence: CASSFIAQETQYF. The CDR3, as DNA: TGTGCCAGCAGCTTCATAGCCCAAGAGACCCAGTACTTC.